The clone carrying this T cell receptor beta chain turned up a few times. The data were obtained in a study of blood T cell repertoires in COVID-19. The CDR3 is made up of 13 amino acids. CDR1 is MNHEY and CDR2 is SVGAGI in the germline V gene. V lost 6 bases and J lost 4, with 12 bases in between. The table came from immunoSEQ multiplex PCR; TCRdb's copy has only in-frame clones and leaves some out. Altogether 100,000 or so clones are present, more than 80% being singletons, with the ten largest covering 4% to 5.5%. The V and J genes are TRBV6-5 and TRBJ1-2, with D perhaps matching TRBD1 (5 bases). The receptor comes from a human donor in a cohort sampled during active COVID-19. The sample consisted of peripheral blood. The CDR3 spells CASSPRASYGYTF. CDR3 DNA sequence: TGTGCCAGCAGCCCCAGGGCCTCCTATGGCTACACCTTC.